These T cell receptor beta chains were read from a single sample in a study of PD-L1 blockade in urothelial cancer. The table came from immunoSEQ multiplex PCR; TCRdb's copy has only in-frame clones and leaves some out. The data contain approximately 45,000 clones, about 81% of them singletons. This sample comprised PBMCs, obtained around atezolizumab (anti-PD-L1) treatment. Every receptor here comes from a man in his fifties or sixties with urothelial cancer. Both conserved end residues are part of each CDR3. The D gene is left open where the match is weak. Clone sizes are given selectively: once, few, many, or a class where the clone is expanded.

j_call v_call d_call clone_size cdr3_nt cdr3_aa
TRBJ1-2 TRBV27 NA NA TGTGCCAGCAGTTGGACAGCCGAATTATATGGCTACACCTTC CASSWTAELYGYTF
TRBJ2-1 TRBV5-6 NA NA TGTGCCAGCAGCCAAGCGGTGATCCCCTTTTCCTACAATGAGCAGTTCTTC CASSQAVIPFSYNEQFF
TRBJ2-5 TRBV9 TRBD1 few TGTGCCAGCAGCTTATCCGGGACAGGGTACCAAGAGACCCAGTACTTC CASSLSGTGYQETQYF
TRBJ2-3 TRBV4-2 NA NA TGTGCCAGCAGCCAAGAGAGTGTATCCGCGGGGACGTATCTGTGGATTTTT CASSQESVSAGTYLWIF
TRBJ2-1 TRBV18 TRBD2 NA TGTGCCAGCTCACCATCCCTAGCGGGAGGCCTTCACAATGAGCAGTTCTTC CASSPSLAGGLHNEQFF
TRBJ2-7 TRBV4-1 NA NA TGCGCCAGCAGCCGACAGGACAGTCGGAGAAGCTCCTACGAGCAGTACTTC CASSRQDSRRSSYEQYF
TRBJ1-5 TRBV5-1 NA NA TGCGCCAGCAGCCTCTTGGGGGGTAGCAATCAGCCCCAGCATTTT CASSLLGGSNQPQHF
TRBJ1-5 TRBV2 NA NA TGTGCCAGCAGTGTCTATAGCAATCAGCCCCAGCATTTT CASSVYSNQPQHF
TRBJ2-1 TRBV2 TRBD1 few TGTGCCAGCAGTCTAGCTCGACAGGGTAAAAGGCAGTTCTTC CASSLARQGKRQFF
TRBJ2-7 TRBV5-4 TRBD2 NA TGTGCCAGCAGCTCCAGCGGGAGCTACGAGCAGTACTTC CASSSSGSYEQYF
TRBJ2-1 TRBV5-4 TRBD2 NA TGTGCCAGCAGCTTGAGGGGGACTAGCGGCAATGAGCAGTTCTTC CASSLRGTSGNEQFF
TRBJ2-1 TRBV27 TRBD2 NA TGTGCCAGCAGGGCGGGGGCTAGCGGGACAAATGAGCAGTTCTTC CASRAGASGTNEQFF
TRBJ1-1 TRBV5-1 TRBD1 NA TGCGCCAGCAGCTTGGGGACAGGCCCGGGCACTGAAGCTTTCTTT CASSLGTGPGTEAFF
TRBJ2-5 TRBV5-4 TRBD2 once TGTGCCAGCAGCTCGGAGAGCGGGATACAAGAGACCCAGTACTTC CASSSESGIQETQYF
TRBJ1-4 TRBV19 NA NA TGTGCCAGTAGTACCCAGAGAGGATTTGAAAAACTGTTTTTT CASSTQRGFEKLFF
TRBJ2-1 TRBV6-5 NA once TGTGCCTGCAAGCACGGAGCTAGTTACAATGAGCAGTTCTTC CACKHGASYNEQFF
TRBJ1-1 TRBV10-3 TRBD1 once TGTGCCATCGGGGCAGGGGGCTATAACACTGAAGCTTTCTTT CAIGAGGYNTEAFF
TRBJ1-1 TRBV9 NA NA TGTGCCAGCAGCGCCTACAGGTCCATGAACACTGAAGCTTTCTTT CASSAYRSMNTEAFF
TRBJ2-1 TRBV29-1 TRBD2 NA TGCAGCGTTGAACTTGGACTAGCGGTTATGCGGGAGCAGTTCTTC CSVELGLAVMREQFF
TRBJ1-1 TRBV18 NA NA TGTGCCAGCTCACCACGGCAGGGGAAAACTGAAGCTTTCTTT CASSPRQGKTEAFF
TRBJ2-7 TRBV27 NA NA TGTGCCAGCAGTCGCCTTCAGGGCTCCTACGAGCAGTACTTC CASSRLQGSYEQYF
TRBJ2-1 TRBV5-1 TRBD2 NA TGCGCCAGCAGCTTACCAGCGGGGGCCCACGATGAGCAGTTCTTC CASSLPAGAHDEQFF
TRBJ2-2 TRBV28 TRBD1 NA TGTGCCAGCATCATTGGGACAGGCGGTGCCGGGGAGCTGTTTTTT CASIIGTGGAGELFF
TRBJ2-1 TRBV7-3 TRBD2 NA TGTGCCAGCAGTCGTGGGACAGGGCATTTGGGACTAGCGGACGATGAGCAGTTCTTC CASSRGTGHLGLADDEQFF
TRBJ1-2 TRBV30 NA NA TGTGCCGGCACAGGGATCTATGGCTACACCTTC CAGTGIYGYTF
TRBJ2-7 TRBV14 NA NA TGTGCCAGCTCGGCTACAGATTCGCCCTACGAGCAGTACTTC CASSATDSPYEQYF
TRBJ2-7 TRBV30 TRBD1 NA TGTGCCTGGAGTGCCCCCGGGACAGGCTCCTACGAGCAGTACTTC CAWSAPGTGSYEQYF
TRBJ1-2 TRBV5-1 TRBD1 NA TGCGCCAGCAGCTCCAGGGGGACAGGGGGTGTAGGCTACACCTTC CASSSRGTGGVGYTF
TRBJ1-5 TRBV7-2 NA once TGTGCCAGCAGCTTAGCGGGGGGAAATCAGCCCCAGCATTTT CASSLAGGNQPQHF
TRBJ1-1 TRBV15 NA once TGTGCCACCAGCAGCTTCAACACTGAAGCTTTCTTT CATSSFNTEAFF
TRBJ2-5 TRBV11-2 TRBD2 NA TGTGCCAGCAGTACCGGGACTAGCGGGAGAGGAGAGACCCAGTACTTC CASSTGTSGRGETQYF
TRBJ1-1 TRBV18 NA NA TGTGCCAGCTCACCGACAGCTACACTGATGAACACTGAAGCTTTCTTT CASSPTATLMNTEAFF
TRBJ2-5 TRBV30 TRBD2 NA TGTGCCTGGAGTGGGACTAGCGGGAGACCTGAGACCCAGTACTTC CAWSGTSGRPETQYF
TRBJ2-2 TRBV5-1 NA NA TGCGCCAGCAGCTTAAGTTGGGCCACCGGGGAGCTGTTTTTT CASSLSWATGELFF
TRBJ2-3 TRBV7-7 NA NA TGTGCTAGCAGCCCCGTCACAGATACGCAGTATTTT CASSPVTDTQYF
TRBJ1-2 TRBV6-6 TRBD1 NA TGTGCCAGCAGCACACCGGGACAGGCTAACTATGGCTACACCTTC CASSTPGQANYGYTF
TRBJ2-1 TRBV11-2 NA NA TGTGCCAGCAGCTTAGGGGGGCCCTACAATGAGCAGTTCTTC CASSLGGPYNEQFF
TRBJ1-5 TRBV6-5 NA NA TGTGCCAGCAGCTACCGTGGGCCGGATCAGCCCCAGCATTTT CASSYRGPDQPQHF
TRBJ1-6 TRBV18 TRBD1 NA TGTGCCAGCTCTACAGGGGGAGGAAATTCACCCCTCCACTTT CASSTGGGNSPLHF
TRBJ1-5 TRBV6-1 NA NA TGTGGGGTAGGGGTGTACGGTCAGCCCCAGCATTTT CGVGVYGQPQHF
TRBJ1-5 TRBV18 NA NA TGTGCCAGCTCAATCGGGTATAGCAATCAGCCCCAGCATTTT CASSIGYSNQPQHF
TRBJ1-4 TRBV28 NA NA TGTGCCAGCAGTTTAATCTTGGGGAGAAGTGAAAAACTGTTTTTT CASSLILGRSEKLFF
TRBJ2-1 TRBV11-2 NA NA TGTGCCAGCAGCTTCGACAGTATGAGGTACAATGAGCAGTTCTTC CASSFDSMRYNEQFF
TRBJ1-6 TRBV5-4 TRBD1 NA TGTGCCAGCAGCGTCGACAGGGTCGCTTATAATTCACCCCTCCACTTT CASSVDRVAYNSPLHF
TRBJ1-2 TRBV4-1 TRBD1 NA TGCGCCAGCAGCCAAGATCCCCCCGCGACAGGGGGCAATCAGAATGGCTACACCTTC CASSQDPPATGGNQNGYTF
TRBJ1-6 TRBV18 NA NA TGTGCCAGCTCATCTGGACAGTCCAATTCACCCCTCCACTTT CASSSGQSNSPLHF
TRBJ1-2 TRBV29-1 NA NA TGCAGCGTTGAAAGAGGACACGGCTACACCTTC CSVERGHGYTF
TRBJ1-4 TRBV6-6 NA NA TGTGCCAGCGGAGGACAGCTAACAACTAATGAAAAACTGTTTTTT CASGGQLTTNEKLFF
TRBJ1-2 TRBV9 TRBD1 NA TGTGCCAGCAGTCACGACAGGGGTGGGTATGGCTACACCTTC CASSHDRGGYGYTF
TRBJ2-1 TRBV27 TRBD2 NA TGTGCCAGCAGTCTAGGGGCCGGTAGCGGGGGGACTTACAATGAGCAGTTCTTC CASSLGAGSGGTYNEQFF
TRBJ2-4 TRBV7-9 TRBD2 NA TGTGCCAGCAGCCAAAGTGGGGGGGAGAAAAACATTCAGTACTTC CASSQSGGEKNIQYF
TRBJ1-1 TRBV19 NA few TGTGCCAGTAGTATGAGCAGGGATGAGCCAGCTTTCTTT CASSMSRDEPAFF
TRBJ1-2 TRBV28 TRBD1 NA TGTGCCAGCAGCCTGACAGGGCCCAATCTTAGCTATGGCTACACCTTC CASSLTGPNLSYGYTF
TRBJ1-2 TRBV19 TRBD1 NA TGTGCCAGTAGTAGCGGGACAGTCTATGGCTACACCTTC CASSSGTVYGYTF
TRBJ1-2 TRBV18 TRBD1 NA TGTGCCAGCTCACCACTCGGGGACAGGGTGGCTGGCTACACCTTC CASSPLGDRVAGYTF